Each of the 32 T cell receptor beta chains below was sequenced from the same sample in a study of T-cell reconstitution after alpha-beta-depleted transplantation in children. Unique molecular identifiers were built into the TCRbeta library. TCRdb passed the PCR reads through MiXCR, listing each CDR3 protein once. The table includes hundreds of thousands of distinct CDR3 sequences, 16% detected once. Sequencing was performed on PBMCs from the stem cell graft donor, taken from the stem cell graft. All receptors derive from a human donor who donated a stem cell graft to a child with acute myeloid leukemia.

This clonotype was observed many times. This chain joins TRBV6-5 and TRBJ2-2, with 7 bases aligning to TRBD2. Looked up from germline, CDR1 is MNHEY and CDR2 is SVGAGI. This CDR3 is 17 amino acids long. V was clipped by 0 bases and J by 5 bases; unmatched bases: 9. CDR3 sequence (DNA): TGTGCCAGCAGTTACTCGGGATTGCGGGGAGGGACCGGGGAGCTGTTTTTT. Encoded protein: CASSYSGLRGGTGELFF.

Only a few counts were recorded for this clonotype. This chain links TRBV12-5 with TRBJ2-2, with D perhaps TRBD1 or TRBD2 (5 bases each). The germline V and J ends were trimmed by 3 bases and 4 bases, with 12 bases remaining between them. Germline lookup yields CDR1 LGHNT and CDR2 FRNRAP. This CDR3 contains 15 residues. The CDR3 DNA reads as TGTGCTAGTGGTTTCCACCGGGACGGCACCGGGGAGCTGTTTTTT. This gives the protein CASGFHRDGTGELFF.

This clonotype appeared many times. This chain uses TRBV7-2 with TRBJ2-1, with D tentatively TRBD1 (5 bases). V shed 0 bases and J shed 7 bases, with 13 bases lying between them. The CDR3 contains 15 residues. CDR1 and CDR2 (germline): SGHTA, FQGNSA. CDR3 region: CASSLAQGSRNEQFF. The CDR3 DNA reads as TGTGCCAGCAGCTTAGCTCAGGGATCTCGGAATGAGCAGTTCTTC.

Many counts were recorded for this clonotype. The genes are TRBV20-1 and TRBJ1-4; 8 nucleotides align to TRBD1. The CDR3 covers 15 residues. Germline V gene lookup returns CDR1 DFQATT and CDR2 SNEGSKA (reference sequence). V gave up 3 bases and J gave up 1 base; unmatched junction bases: 4. CDR3 amino acids: CSASARGRTNEKLFF. The CDR3 DNA reads as TGCAGTGCTAGTGCCAGGGGGCGAACTAATGAAAAACTGTTTTTT.

This clonotype appeared once. V and J are TRBV20-1 and TRBJ2-1, with D possibly being TRBD2 (6 bases). Trimming removed 5 bases at V and 0 bases at J, with 14 bases between. Germline assignment: CDR1 DFQATT and CDR2 SNEGSKA (reference sequence). The CDR3 sequence is 15 residues long. For the CDR3, the DNA is TGCAGTGCTGATCCCCGGGGGAGCTCCTACAATGAGCAGTTCTTC. Protein sequence: CSADPRGSSYNEQFF.

The table lists this clonotype with a few counts. The chain's CDR3 is CASSQEGGRTTGELFF. In nucleotides, the CDR3 is TGCGCCAGCAGCCAAGAGGGGGGCAGAACCACCGGGGAGCTGTTTTTT. The chain employs TRBV4-3 and TRBJ2-2; D is perhaps TRBD1 or TRBD2 (6 bases each). The V end lost 0 bases, the J end lost 4 bases, and 12 bases lay between the germline ends. The CDR3 covers 16 residues. From germline, CDR1 is LGHNA and CDR2 YSLEER.

This clonotype was recorded at least ten times. V gene TRBV29-1 combines with J gene TRBJ2-7, with D uncertain. In germline, CDR1 is SQVTM, CDR2 ANQGSEA. V dropped 1 base and J dropped 2 bases, with 9 bases sitting between them. There are 13 residues in the CDR3. CDR3 nucleotides: TGCAGCGTTGAAGGACGGCGACCCTACGAGCAGTACTTC. Residues: CSVEGRRPYEQYF.

The V and J genes are TRBV7-9 and TRBJ2-1; 9 bases match TRBD2. J gave up 5 bases and V 5 bases, and 7 bases lay outside the gene matches. The CDR3 has 15 amino acids. From germline, CDR1 is SEHNR and CDR2 FQNEAQ (reference sequence). CDR3 amino acids: CASSRYGGGDNEQFF. CDR3 bases: TGTGCCAGCAGCCGGTACGGCGGGGGGGACAATGAGCAGTTCTTC.

This clonotype was counted only a few times. The rearrangement uses TRBV7-9 and TRBJ2-5, with TRBD1 as a possible D gene (6 bases). From germline, CDR1 is SEHNR and CDR2 FQNEAQ (reference sequence). This CDR3 region has 15 residues. Trimming cost V 5 bases and J 2 bases, with 15 bases left between them. The CDR3 DNA is TGTGCCAGCAGCATCCGGACAGCCCGGCAAGAGACCCAGTACTTC. This codes for CASSIRTARQETQYF.

This clonotype was seen ten or more times. The V and J genes are TRBV20-1 and TRBJ1-5; D is undetermined. This CDR3 comprises 14 residues. V lost 1 base and J 4 bases, leaving 11 bases between the germline ends. Per germline, CDR1 DFQATT and CDR2 SNEGSKA (reference sequence). CDR3 region: CSARGEQFNQPQHF. The CDR3 DNA follows: TGCAGTGCTAGAGGGGAGCAGTTTAATCAGCCCCAGCATTTT.

In its sample, this clonotype was seen a few times. This chain joins TRBV29-1 and TRBJ2-7; no clear D. The CDR3 is 11 residues long. With 7 bases removed from V and 5 bases from J, the gap between germline ends came to 12 bases. The germline V gene encodes CDR1 SQVTM and CDR2 ANQGSEA. The CDR3 loop is CSAGGWDEQYF. The CDR3 DNA is TGCAGCGCCGGTGGTTGGGACGAGCAGTACTTC.

This clonotype was seen at least ten times. CDR3 nucleotide sequence: TGCAGTGCTACCGGACAGGGGTTCCGAGAGACCCAGTACTTC. Residues: CSATGQGFRETQYF. The chain couples TRBV20-1 to TRBJ2-5; 9 positions match TRBD1. Germline values: CDR1 DFQATT, CDR2 SNEGSKA (reference sequence). The CDR3 runs 14 residues. After removal of 4 bases from V and 4 bases from J, the junction contained 7 bases not matched to a gene.

This clonotype came up many times. The CDR3 DNA reads as TGCGCCAGCAGCCCACAAACCGGGACAGGGAATGAAGCTTTCTTT. Protein sequence: CASSPQTGTGNEAFF. The chain combines TRBV5-1 with TRBJ1-1; 9 nucleotides agree with TRBD1. The CDR3 is made up of 15 amino acids. Germline CDR1 and CDR2: SGHRS and YFSETQ. J lost 7 bases, V lost 4 bases, and 11 bases had no gene match.

This clonotype was picked up many times. This rearrangement joins TRBV10-3 to TRBJ2-5, with D possibly being TRBD1 or TRBD2 (5 bases each). Germline V lookup: CDR1 ENHRY, CDR2 SYGVKD. This CDR3 has 12 amino acids. Trimming removed 4 bases from V and 3 bases from J, with 6 bases in between. CDR3 nucleotides: TGTGCCATCAGTGGAGGGGAAGAGACCCAGTACTTC. Its translation is CAISGGEETQYF.

This clonotype occurred many times. The CDR3 reads CSARPTGVNYGYTF. DNA of the CDR3: TGCAGTGCTAGACCCACAGGAGTGAACTATGGCTACACCTTC. The gene calls are TRBV20-1 and TRBJ1-2, with D tentatively TRBD1 (5 bases). CDR1 and CDR2 from the germline V gene are DFQATT and SNEGSKA (reference sequence). Trimming took off 2 bases at V and 2 bases at J, with 12 bases between the two ends. This CDR3 has 14 residues.

This clonotype was counted ten times or more. This chain uses TRBV27 with TRBJ2-1; a weak D match, TRBD1 (6 bases). V lost 8 bases and J 10 bases, leaving 15 bases between the germline ends. This CDR3 is 12 amino acids long. The germline CDR1 and CDR2 sequences are MNHEY and SMNVEV (reference sequence). The CDR3 protein is CASGLQGIEQFF. DNA of the CDR3: TGTGCCAGCGGATTACAGGGTATCGAGCAGTTCTTC.

The chain links TRBV7-3 to TRBJ1-2; 7 bases are a match to TRBD1. V shed 5 bases and J 3 bases; nucleotides not matched to a gene: 3. Germline CDR1 reads SGHTA; CDR2 reads FQGTGA. The CDR3 runs to 13 residues. The CDR3 DNA follows: TGTGCCAGCAGCAAGGGGGCCGACTATGGCTACACCTTC. This gives the protein CASSKGADYGYTF.

Many counts were recorded for this clonotype. The chain couples TRBV7-9 to TRBJ2-1; TRBD2 agrees at 7 bases. The CDR3 totals 12 residues. Trimming cost V 5 bases and J 12 bases; bases outside gene matches: 7. The germline CDR1 and CDR2 sequences are SEHNR and FQNEAQ (reference sequence). Here the CDR3 DNA reads TGTGCCAGCAGCGCCGGGGAGGGACGGCAGTTCTTC. Translating gives CASSAGEGRQFF.

This clonotype was seen only a few times. The chain is built from TRBV7-9 and TRBJ2-3; no definite D call. The CDR3 is made up of 16 amino acids. Germline V gene lookup returns CDR1 SEHNR and CDR2 FQNEAQ (reference sequence). V shed 4 bases and J shed 0 bases, with 14 bases lying between them. The CDR3, as DNA: TGTGCCAGCAGCTCCTCAGACACCTCTAGCACAGATACGCAGTATTTT. Residues: CASSSSDTSSTDTQYF.

This clonotype was detected ten times or more. CDR3 amino acids: CSVASYRANTEAFF. DNA for the CDR3: TGCAGCGTTGCATCCTACAGGGCGAACACTGAAGCTTTCTTT. The rearrangement uses TRBV29-1 and TRBJ1-1, with a weak D call TRBD1 (6 bases). Per the germline V gene, CDR1 is SQVTM and CDR2 is ANQGSEA. The CDR3 loop spans 14 amino acids. Trimming removed 4 bases at V and 1 base at J, with 13 bases between.

The genes are TRBV9 and TRBJ1-1; 8 nucleotides match TRBD1. Looked up from germline, CDR1 is SGDLS and CDR2 is YYNGEE. The ends lost 3 bases at V and 3 bases at J; junction bases unmatched: 4. CDR3 size: 14 residues. CDR3 region: CASSATGGYTEAFF. The CDR3 nucleotides are TGTGCCAGCAGCGCCACAGGGGGTTACACTGAAGCTTTCTTT.

This clonotype was seen a few times. This chain connects TRBV7-2 to TRBJ2-7, with D unclear. The CDR3 is 15 residues long. Germline lookup yields CDR1 SGHTA and CDR2 FQGNSA. V lost 2 bases, J lost 0 bases, and 11 bases lay in between. For the CDR3, the DNA is TGTGCCAGCAGCTTAAGTATGGGTCCCTCCTACGAGCAGTACTTC. Protein product: CASSLSMGPSYEQYF.

This chain uses TRBV12-3 or TRBV12-4 with TRBJ1-6; D is unresolved. This CDR3 contains 13 residues. V was clipped by 0 bases and J by 8 bases, with 5 bases between them. CDR3 sequence (DNA): TGTGCCAGCAGTTTAGCTGGCGATTCACCCCTCCACTTT. This sequence encodes CASSLAGDSPLHF.

This clonotype was seen repeatedly, ten times or more. The CDR3 spells CAISEKADYEQYV. CDR3 nucleotide sequence: TGTGCCATCAGTGAAAAGGCAGACTACGAGCAGTACGTC. V usage is TRBV10-3 and J usage is TRBJ2-7; no definite D call. Germline V gene lookup returns CDR1 ENHRY and CDR2 SYGVKD. The CDR3 length is 13 residues. The V end lost 3 bases, the J end lost 3 bases, and 9 bases lay between the germline ends.

This clonotype was counted a few times. The chain recombines TRBV29-1 with TRBJ1-5; D is unresolved. V was clipped by 4 bases and J by 0 bases, with 10 bases between them. This CDR3 is built from 14 residues. Germline V gene sequence: CDR1 SQVTM, CDR2 ANQGSEA. CDR3 sequence reads: CSVGPGDSNQPQHF. The CDR3 DNA sequence: TGCAGCGTTGGTCCAGGCGATAGCAATCAGCCCCAGCATTTT.

This clonotype has a count of ten or more. This rearrangement joins TRBV7-2 to TRBJ2-3, with 8 bases fitting TRBD2. From germline, CDR1 is SGHTA and CDR2 FQGNSA. This CDR3 has 15 residues. V lost 5 bases to trimming and J lost 0 bases; unmatched junction nucleotides: 4. CDR3 coding DNA: TGTGCCAGCAGCCTAACTAGCGGAAGCACAGATACGCAGTATTTT. Protein: CASSLTSGSTDTQYF.

This clonotype was observed a few times. V usage is TRBV20-1 and J usage is TRBJ1-6, with TRBD1 as a possible D gene (5 bases). The CDR3 is 16 residues long. V was shortened by 0 bases and J by 2 bases, with 11 bases between the two germline ends. Germline CDR1 and CDR2: DFQATT and SNEGSKA (reference sequence). CDR3: CSARDSVGAYNSPLHF. CDR3 DNA: TGCAGTGCTAGAGATTCCGTGGGGGCCTATAATTCACCCCTCCACTTT.

The V and J genes are TRBV12-3 or TRBV12-4 and TRBJ1-2; a weak D match, TRBD1 (5 bases). Deletions cut 6 bases from V and 5 bases from J, with 25 bases between. This CDR3 is built from 17 residues. The CDR3 nucleotides read TGTGCCAGCAGCCCTCCGACTCGGACTCTGGGGGGGTATGGCTACACCTTC. Amino acid sequence: CASSPPTRTLGGYGYTF.

This clonotype was counted at least ten times. The chain joins TRBV29-1 to TRBJ2-5; D may correspond to TRBD1 or TRBD2 (6 bases each). Trimming pared 4 bases from V and 5 bases from J, leaving 11 bases between. The germline V gene encodes CDR1 SQVTM and CDR2 ANQGSEA. This CDR3 has 12 amino acids. CDR3 bases: TGCAGCGTTGGAAGGGGGAGGGAGACCCAGTACTTC. This encodes CSVGRGRETQYF.

J is TRBJ1-4 and V is TRBV30, with D perhaps matching TRBD1 (6 bases). This CDR3 contains 11 residues. V lost 4 bases to trimming and J lost 11 bases, with 11 bases between them. The V gene's germline CDR1 is GTSNPN and CDR2 SVGIG (reference sequence). Here the CDR3 reads CAWIRGRKLFF. The DNA for the CDR3 is TGTGCCTGGATCAGGGGACGGAAACTGTTTTTT.

This clonotype was seen a handful of times. The rearrangement uses TRBV5-5 and TRBJ2-2; D is possibly TRBD2 (5 bases). The CDR3 is 16 amino acids. V lost 3 bases to trimming and J lost 5 bases, with 17 bases between them. Germline CDR1 reads SGHKS; CDR2 reads YYEKEE (reference sequence). CDR3 sequence (DNA): TGTGCCAGCAGCTCTGGACTGACCCCTCTTACCGGGGAGCTGTTTTTT. This translates into CASSSGLTPLTGELFF.

Many counts were recorded for this clonotype. V usage is TRBV20-1 and J usage is TRBJ1-1; D is uncertain. CDR1 is DFQATT, CDR2 SNEGSKA, per germline (reference sequence). Trimming removed 0 bases at V and 1 base at J, with 6 bases between. CDR3 length: 13 residues. The chain's CDR3 is CSARDGRNTEAFF. The CDR3 DNA is TGCAGTGCTAGAGATGGCAGGAACACTGAAGCTTTCTTT.